This T cell receptor beta chain came from a study of monozygotic twins with inflammatory bowel disease. Study observations and caveats: Versus healthy twins, IBD patients showed fewer clonotypes shared with others, especially with disease activity.

UMIs were attached via template switching, each with a 6-nucleotide sample barcode. TCRdb reworked the 5' RACE reads into one entry per CDR3 protein, no DNA. Its table lists 150,000 to 200,000 distinct CDR3 sequences. Comment on this clonotype: What it binds is unknown.

The CDR3 consists of 13 residues. Germline CDR1 DFQATT, CDR2 SNEGSKA (reference sequence). The clonotype was recovered from a human donor with ulcerative colitis or Crohn's disease, or a healthy co-twin of an affected twin (not recorded which). The chain couples TRBV20-1 to TRBJ2-7; with no DNA, the TCRdb D assignment of TRBD1 cannot be verified. Input material: blood. CDR3 in amino acids: CSAFGQNLYEQYF.